This TCR beta chain was captured in a study of blood T cell repertoires in COVID-19. V was shortened by 5 bases and J by 5 bases, with 6 bases between the two germline ends. The CDR3 consists of 11 residues. Germline loops: CDR1 MNHEY, CDR2 SVGAGI. This table comes from immunoSEQ multiplex PCR, and its TCRdb copy is limited to in-frame clones, with some not included. The table lists under 200,000 clones, roughly 85% of them singletons. The sample taken for sequencing was peripheral blood. The TCR was taken from a woman in her twenties or thirties with acute or convalescent COVID-19. V usage is TRBV6-5 and J usage is TRBJ1-1; D is uncertain. Written as DNA, the CDR3 is TGTGCCAGCAGTACAAAGACTGAAGCTTTCTTT. It is translated as CASSTKTEAFF.